The 6 T cell receptor beta chains listed next were all sequenced from one sample in a study of identical twins. TCRdb passed the 5' RACE reads through MiXCR, listing each CDR3 protein once. The sample records a few hundred thousand distinct CDR3 sequences, 7.5% to 10% being singletons. The data were also submitted as part of a second study, on yellow fever vaccine responses in identical twins.

The sequencing input was PBMCs. All receptors derive from a woman younger than 35 in good health.

There are a few counts of this clonotype. The rearrangement uses TRBV27 and TRBJ2-3, with no clear D. The CDR3 runs 12 residues. CDR1 MNHEY and CDR2 SMNVEV come from the germline V gene (reference sequence). Trimming pared 8 bases from V and 4 bases from J, leaving 10 bases between. This CDR3 is CASFLLSDTQYF. The DNA for the CDR3 is TGTGCCAGCTTCCTGCTGTCAGATACGCAGTATTTT.

The table lists this clonotype with a few counts. J is TRBJ2-7 and V is TRBV20-1; TRBD1 matches 8 bases. CDR3 length: 16 residues. Germline V CDR1 and CDR2: DFQATT, SNEGSKA (reference sequence). V lost 5 bases and J lost 4; bases outside the gene matches: 16. DNA for the CDR3: TGCAGTGCTTATAACAAACCCGGCGGACAGGGTTACGAGCAGTACTTC. Protein product: CSAYNKPGGQGYEQYF.

With regard to this clonotype: Because it lacks the conserved phenylalanine or tryptophan at the end, this CDR3 is likely a read error. The V call is TRBV18, the J call TRBJ2-1, with TRBD2 matching 8 bases. The V segment lost 3 bases and the J segment 9 bases; nucleotides outside the gene matches: 7. Germline V lookup: CDR1 KGHSH, CDR2 LQKENI. The length of the CDR3 is 14 residues. CDR3 loop: CASSPRREGGEQFL. CDR3 nucleotides: TGTGCCAGCTCACCGCGACGGGAGGGAGGTGAGCAGTTCCTC.

The chain has TRBV6-4 and TRBJ2-2; D ambiguous. This CDR3 has 15 amino acids. The germline V gene encodes CDR1 MRHNA and CDR2 SNTAGT. Trimming stripped 6 bases from V and 0 bases from J, with 11 bases between. CDR3 sequence reads: CASRTEQANTGELFF. In nucleotides, the CDR3 is TGTGCCAGCAGAACGGAGCAAGCGAACACCGGGGAGCTGTTTTTT.

This clonotype was found a few times. The gene calls are TRBV5-1 and TRBJ2-1; possible D gene TRBD2, 7 bases. There are 16 residues in the CDR3. Germline V gene lookup returns CDR1 SGHRS and CDR2 YFSETQ. The V end lost 4 bases, the J end lost 6 bases, and 20 bases lay between the germline ends. CDR3 region: CASSPRGAKNSNEQFF. The CDR3 nucleotides read TGCGCCAGCAGCCCCCGGGGGGCTAAGAATTCCAATGAGCAGTTCTTC.

The rearrangement uses TRBV27 and TRBJ2-7, with D perhaps assigned TRBD1 or TRBD2 (5 bases each). CDR1 is MNHEY and CDR2 is SMNVEV in the germline V gene (reference sequence). Trimming shortened V by 1 base and J by 2 bases, and 12 bases separated the two germline ends. The CDR3 is made up of 15 amino acids. The CDR3 DNA reads as TGTGCCAGCAGTTTATGGGGGTGGCAGACCTACGAGCAGTACTTC. Amino acids: CASSLWGWQTYEQYF.